A single sample is the source of the 30 T cell receptor beta chains below, sequenced in a study of blood T cell repertoires in COVID-19. Data came from immunoSEQ multiplex PCR; TCRdb stores just in-frame clones and leaves some out. The sample lists about 190,000 clones, roughly 87% occurring once. Input material: peripheral blood. Receptors originate from a woman between 55 and 75 years old with COVID-19, enrolled during active disease.

This clone was recorded a few times. The gene calls are TRBV13 and TRBJ2-7; D possibly corresponds to TRBD1 (6 bases). V was clipped by 3 bases and J by 4 bases, with 10 bases between them. From germline, CDR1 is PRHDT and CDR2 FYEKMQ (reference sequence). This CDR3 contains 13 residues. The CDR3: CASSFSDRYEQYV. CDR3 DNA sequence: TGTGCCAGCAGCTTCTCAGACAGGTACGAGCAGTACGTC.

V usage is TRBV12-3 or TRBV12-4 and J usage is TRBJ1-1; D is perhaps TRBD1 (5 bases). This CDR3 contains 13 residues. With 6 bases removed from V and 5 bases from J, the gap between germline ends came to 13 bases. The CDR3 loop reads CASSLNGGTEAFF. The CDR3 DNA sequence: TGTGCCAGCAGCCTAAACGGGGGAACTGAAGCTTTCTTT.

V is TRBV5-1 and J is TRBJ2-3; 9 bases agree with TRBD1. V lost 4 bases to trimming and J lost 3 bases; unmatched junction nucleotides: 9. CDR1 SGHRS and CDR2 YFSETQ come from the germline V gene. The CDR3 spans 16 residues. This CDR3 is CASSPYRGQGTDTQYF. DNA for the CDR3: TGCGCCAGCAGCCCCTACAGGGGGCAGGGTACAGATACGCAGTATTTT.

This rearrangement joins TRBV5-1 to TRBJ1-1; no reliable D call. Germline V gene data show CDR1 as SGHRS and CDR2 as YFSETQ. The CDR3 contains 13 residues. V lost 2 bases and J 3 bases, leaving 8 bases between the germline ends. The CDR3 DNA reads as TGCGCCAGCAGCTTCCAGGTCGACACTGAAGCTTTCTTT. Translation: CASSFQVDTEAFF.

The chain links TRBV10-3 to TRBJ1-6, with a tentative D call TRBD1 (6 bases). CDR3 size: 11 residues. Trimming cost V 8 bases and J 7 bases, with 6 bases left between them. Per germline, CDR1 ENHRY and CDR2 SYGVKD. The CDR3 loop reads CAIGQNSPLHF. The DNA for the CDR3 is TGTGCCATCGGACAGAATTCACCCCTCCACTTT.

The V call is TRBV7-8, the J call TRBJ2-3, with 8 bases that match TRBD2. CDR3 length equals 15 residues. Trimming at V came to 2 bases and at J to 3 bases, leaving 4 bases not matched to a gene. Germline V CDR1 and CDR2: SGHVS, FQNEAQ. In DNA, the CDR3 is TGTGCCAGCAGCTTAATGGGACTAGTAACAGATACGCAGTATTTT. Its translation is CASSLMGLVTDTQYF.

The chain links TRBV9 to TRBJ2-2, with D possibly being TRBD1 (6 bases). Germline values: CDR1 SGDLS, CDR2 YYNGEE. The CDR3 is made up of 14 amino acids. V was pared by 1 base and J by 4 bases, with 8 bases between. The CDR3 sequence is CASSVLGGTGELFF. DNA of the CDR3: TGTGCCAGCAGCGTATTAGGGGGCACCGGGGAGCTGTTTTTT.

This rearrangement joins TRBV14 to TRBJ2-1; 10 bases fit TRBD2. The CDR3 totals 17 residues. J lost 9 bases, V lost 3 bases, and 14 bases had no gene match. Germline CDR1 is SGHDN and CDR2 is FVKESK. This CDR3 is CASSHITGLAFRTEQFF. In nucleotides, the CDR3 is TGTGCCAGCAGCCATATTACGGGACTAGCGTTTCGTACTGAGCAGTTCTTC.

The chain links TRBV7-9 to TRBJ2-1; TRBD2 matches 15 bases. V shed 5 bases, J shed 10 bases, and the junction held 3 bases outside the gene matches. The CDR3 covers 14 residues. Germline V CDR1 and CDR2: SEHNR, FQNEAQ (reference sequence). The CDR3 spells CASSDGLAGGEQFF. The CDR3 nucleotides read TGTGCCAGCAGCGACGGACTAGCGGGAGGGGAGCAGTTCTTC. Variable domain in full (rest from reference TRBV7-9 and TRBJ2-1): DTGVSQNPRHKITKRGQNVTFRCDPISEHNRLYWYRQTLGQGPEFLTYFQNEAQLEKSRLLSDRFSAERPKGSFSTLEIQRTEQGDSAMYLCASSDGLAGGEQFFGPGTRLTVL.

The chain couples TRBV5-8 to TRBJ2-2, with D possibly matching TRBD1 (6 bases). CDR1 SGHTS and CDR2 YDEGEE come from the germline V gene. The CDR3 runs 17 residues. V was pared by 3 bases and J by 3 bases, with 18 bases between. The CDR3 sequence is CASSSPGQGIYTGELFF. The CDR3 DNA reads as TGTGCCAGCAGCTCTCCGGGACAAGGAATCTACACCGGGGAGCTGTTTTTT. Filled out from reference TRBV5-8 and TRBJ2-2, the complete variable domain reads EAGVTQSPTHLIKTRGQQATLRCSPISGHTSVYWYQQALGLGLQFLLWYDEGEERNRGNFPPRFSGRQFPNYSSELNVNALELEDSALYLCASSSPGQGIYTGELFFGEGSRLTVL.

This rearrangement joins TRBV28 to TRBJ2-7; TRBD1 aligns across 9 bases. CDR1 and CDR2 (germline): MDHEN, SYDVKM. The CDR3 runs to 13 residues. The V segment lost 9 bases and the J segment 1 base; nucleotides outside the gene matches: 4. The CDR3 spells CASLDRGSYEQYF. The CDR3 nucleotides read TGTGCCAGTTTGGACAGGGGTTCCTACGAGCAGTACTTC.

The J gene is TRBJ2-7, the V gene TRBV18; 9 nucleotides align to TRBD1. Per the germline V gene, CDR1 is KGHSH and CDR2 is LQKENI. The V and J ends lost 3 bases and 5 bases, in that order; junction bases with no gene match: 5. The CDR3 contains 14 residues. The CDR3 bases are TGTGCCAGCTCACCCGGCCGGGACAGGGACGAGCAGTACGTC. Translation gives CASSPGRDRDEQYV.

The CDR3 protein is CASSFGTSYGYTF. Here the CDR3 DNA reads TGTGCCAGCAGCTTTGGCACAAGCTATGGCTACACCTTC. The chain combines TRBV7-9 with TRBJ1-2, with D unresolved. V was pared by 3 bases and J by 4 bases, with 9 bases between. This CDR3 is built from 13 residues. Germline V gives CDR1 SEHNR, CDR2 FQNEAQ (reference sequence). Full variable domain (remainder filled in from reference TRBV7-9 and TRBJ1-2): DTGVSQNPRHKITKRGQNVTFRCDPISEHNRLYWYRQTLGQGPEFLTYFQNEAQLEKSRLLSDRFSAERPKGSFSTLEIQRTEQGDSAMYLCASSFGTSYGYTFGSGTRLTVV.

The chain carries TRBV30 and TRBJ1-4; D unresolved. V was shortened by 3 bases and J by 10 bases, with 15 bases between the two germline ends. This CDR3 comprises 13 residues. Germline V gives CDR1 GTSNPN, CDR2 SVGIG (reference sequence). The CDR3 DNA reads TGTGCCTGGAGGGAGAGGGAACTTGGAAAACTGTTTTTT. It yields the protein CAWRERELGKLFF. The full variable domain, its missing parts supplied by reference TRBV30 and TRBJ1-4, is SQTIHQWPATLVQPVGSPLSLECTVEGTSNPNLYWYRQAAGRGLQLLFYSVGIGQISSEVPQNLSASRPQDRQFILSSKKLLLSDSGFYLCAWRERELGKLFFGSGTQLSVL.

This clone appeared a few times. V is TRBV15 and J is TRBJ2-7, with 10 nucleotides matching TRBD1. Germline trimming cut 2 bases from V and 2 bases from J; bases unmatched to any gene: 3. CDR3 length: 15 amino acids. Germline V lookup: CDR1 LNHNV, CDR2 YYDKDF (reference sequence). The CDR3 loop reads CATSRRTGGTYEQYF. For the CDR3, the DNA is TGTGCCACCAGCAGACGGACAGGGGGAACCTACGAGCAGTACTTC.

This clone was counted ten times or more. The V gene is TRBV20-1, the J gene TRBJ2-1, with TRBD2 identical over 8 bases. The V gene's germline CDR1 is DFQATT and CDR2 SNEGSKA (reference sequence). V lost 3 bases to trimming and J lost 7 bases; unmatched junction nucleotides: 14. The CDR3 contains 16 residues. CDR3 sequence: CSASVVSGKTGNEQFF. The CDR3 DNA follows: TGCAGTGCTAGTGTGGTTAGCGGGAAAACTGGGAATGAGCAGTTCTTC.

V is TRBV6-2 or TRBV6-3 and J is TRBJ2-3, with D perhaps matching TRBD1 (6 bases). Per germline, CDR1 MNHEY and CDR2 SVGEGT. The CDR3 is made up of 17 amino acids. The V end lost 0 bases, the J end lost 3 bases, and 16 bases lay between the germline ends. CDR3 in DNA: TGTGCCAGCAGTTACTCCTTCAGGGGAACGAAGACAGATACGCAGTATTTT. This codes for CASSYSFRGTKTDTQYF.

The V gene is TRBV15, the J gene TRBJ2-1; 12 positions agree with TRBD2. J was trimmed by 6 bases and V by 1 base; bases with no gene match: 4. The CDR3 contains 16 residues. CDR1 and CDR2 (germline): LNHNV, YYDKDF (reference sequence). CDR3 DNA: TGTGCCACCAGCAGAGCCTGGGGACTAGCGGGCAATGAGCAGTTCTTC. Translating gives CATSRAWGLAGNEQFF.

The gene calls are TRBV24-1 and TRBJ2-5; 9 bases match TRBD1. V was clipped by 0 bases and J by 5 bases; unmatched bases: 6. CDR3 length equals 16 residues. Germline V gene sequence: CDR1 KGHDR, CDR2 SFDVKD. CDR3 in DNA: TGTGCCACCAGTGATTTGAGCGGGACAGGGCCTGAGACCCAGTACTTC. It specifies CATSDLSGTGPETQYF.

J is TRBJ1-6 and V is TRBV7-9; 7 bases match TRBD1. Per germline, CDR1 SEHNR and CDR2 FQNEAQ (reference sequence). The V and J ends lost 1 base and 8 bases, in that order; junction bases with no gene match: 2. This CDR3 spans 14 amino acids. This CDR3 is CASSLDRGDSPLHF. The CDR3 nucleotides read TGTGCCAGCAGCTTAGACAGGGGAGATTCACCCCTCCACTTT.

Only one count was recorded for this clone. This chain connects TRBV10-3 to TRBJ1-1; 7 positions agree with TRBD1. Germline CDR1 reads ENHRY; CDR2 reads SYGVKD. This CDR3 contains 15 residues. V lost 4 bases to trimming and J lost 0 bases; unmatched junction nucleotides: 5. The CDR3 region has the DNA TGTGCCATCAGTGGAGGGGGCCCTATGAACACTGAAGCTTTCTTT. It codes for CAISGGGPMNTEAFF.

The chain uses TRBV6-5 and TRBJ1-2; 7 bases align to TRBD1. V shed 1 base, J shed 0 bases, and the junction held 2 bases outside the gene matches. Germline V lookup: CDR1 MNHEY, CDR2 SVGAGI. The CDR3 consists of 15 residues. The CDR3 nucleotides are TGTGCCAGCAGTTACTACCAGGGGGCTAACTATGGCTACACCTTC. Translating it yields CASSYYQGANYGYTF.

This rearrangement joins TRBV19 to TRBJ2-5; the match to TRBD1 covers 8 bases. Germline V lookup: CDR1 LNHDA, CDR2 SQIVND (reference sequence). V gave up 5 bases and J gave up 5 bases; unmatched junction bases: 10. The CDR3 sequence is 15 residues long. Written as DNA, the CDR3 is TGTGCCAGTAGTTTCGCGGCAGGGGGCCGTGAGACCCAGTACTTC. Protein sequence: CASSFAAGGRETQYF.

The chain joins TRBV5-4 to TRBJ1-1, with a possible D match to TRBD1 (6 bases). CDR1 is SGHNT, CDR2 YYREEE, per germline (reference sequence). Between the trimmed V and J ends, which lost 4 bases and 1 base, there was a span of 11 bases. This CDR3 is 14 amino acids long. The CDR3, as DNA: TGTGCCAGCAGCCGGGGGGGGCGGAACACTGAAGCTTTCTTT. Protein sequence: CASSRGGRNTEAFF.

The V call is TRBV10-3, the J call TRBJ1-1; 9 nucleotides line up with TRBD1. This CDR3 spans 14 amino acids. Trimming at V came to 5 bases and at J to 2 bases, leaving 3 bases not matched to a gene. Germline V CDR1 and CDR2: ENHRY, SYGVKD. The CDR3 coding sequence is TGTGCCATCAGTCCGGGACAGGGTAACACTGAAGCTTTCTTT. This sequence encodes CAISPGQGNTEAFF.

This clone appeared once. The chain recombines TRBV6-2 or TRBV6-3 with TRBJ1-1; D ambiguous. Germline V gene lookup returns CDR1 MNHEY and CDR2 SVGEGT. The CDR3 consists of 14 residues. The ends were cut back, 3 bases at V and 1 base at J, with 9 bases in the middle. This chain's CDR3 is CASSYLGGNTEAFF. In DNA, the CDR3 is TGTGCCAGCAGTTATTTGGGAGGGAACACTGAAGCTTTCTTT.

A few counts support this clone. V is TRBV20-1 and J is TRBJ1-2; 7 bases agree with TRBD1. CDR1 is DFQATT, CDR2 SNEGSKA, per germline (reference sequence). V trimming: 6 bases; J trimming: 8 bases; junction bases outside the gene matches: 3. The CDR3 length is 10 residues. The CDR3 nucleotides are TGCAGTGCGCCACAGGGGGGCTACACCTTC. It specifies CSAPQGGYTF.

The chain carries TRBV7-3 and TRBJ2-3, with 12 bases that match TRBD2. This CDR3 has 18 residues. Per the germline V gene, CDR1 is SGHTA and CDR2 is FQGTGA. With 4 bases clipped from V and 4 bases from J, the junction kept 12 bases outside the gene matches. Here the CDR3 DNA reads TGTGCCAGCAGCTCCGGGACTAGCGGGCCCAGCGTGCCAGATACGCAGTATTTT. It translates to CASSSGTSGPSVPDTQYF.

The rearrangement uses TRBV19 and TRBJ2-5; D is possibly TRBD2 (6 bases). Per the germline V gene, CDR1 is LNHDA and CDR2 is SQIVND (reference sequence). The V end was cut by 4 bases, the J end by 1 base, with 16 bases between. The CDR3 runs 16 residues. The CDR3 protein is CASSTARGMGQETQYF. The CDR3 DNA is TGTGCCAGTAGTACCGCGCGGGGCATGGGCCAAGAGACCCAGTACTTC.

The chain employs TRBV12-3 or TRBV12-4 and TRBJ1-2, with D hard to call. The CDR3 is 11 residues long. V lost 0 bases to trimming and J lost 8 bases, with 4 bases between them. The CDR3 reads CASSLARGYTF. The CDR3 nucleotides read TGTGCCAGCAGTTTAGCGAGGGGCTACACCTTC.